The clone carrying this TCR beta chain was detected only a few times. Its antigen remains unidentified. Libraries were prepared by immunoSEQ multiplex PCR; TCRdb keeps only in-frame clonotypes and omits some of them. The sample lists over 2,000 clones, approximately 64% seen once, with about 48% in the top ten. The data derive from a study of CD8 T cell repertoires and HIV-1 epitope variants. The clonotype originates from a male donor with HIV. Sequenced sample: cultured CD8+ T cells derived from PBMCs.

The CDR3 DNA reads TGTGCCACCAGCAGAGCAACCTTAGCGGGGGACTCCTACGAGCAGTACTTC. Translating gives CATSRATLAGDSYEQYF. The gene calls are TRBV15 and TRBJ2-7, with 9 bases identical to TRBD2. The ends lost 1 base at V and 0 bases at J; junction bases unmatched: 7. There are 17 residues in the CDR3. CDR1 is LNHNV, CDR2 YYDKDF, per germline (reference sequence).